This T cell receptor beta chain was identified during a study of shared clonotypes between healthy human individuals. General observations from the study: The low donor count limited represented genetic and exposure-history diversity. Clonotype sharing across several donors was observed for around 5% of naive CD4 clonotypes.

Per the authors' pipeline: ImmunoSEQ junction-only sequences lacked quality scores, so their filtering differed. Profiled with immunoSEQ multiplex PCR; TCRdb holds only in-frame clones, not every one. That table supplies the V and J calls and clone size; D and trimming were determined from the DNA. The sample yields roughly 2,500,000 clones, 80% to 95% seen once. CDR1 GTSNPN and CDR2 SVGIG come from the germline V gene (reference sequence). Trimming took 2 bases from V and 6 from J, leaving 17 bases between them. The CDR3 totals 15 residues. Concerning this clone itself: Antigen: not known.

The sample taken for sequencing was naive CD4+ T cells from PBMCs. Specified subset: CD45RA+ positively selected. The genes are TRBV30 and TRBJ2-1; D is ambiguous. This receptor was identified in a man younger than 30 in good health. Some clones in this sample may be carry-over from other donors' samples. CDR3 in DNA: TGTGCCTGGAGTATCCAAGACACCCCGGCCAATGAGCAGTTCTTC. Protein sequence: CAWSIQDTPANEQFF.